This record looks at one T cell receptor beta chain sequence and its context. These data originate in a study of blood T cell repertoires in COVID-19. The CDR3 is made up of 15 amino acids. The germline V gene encodes CDR1 MGHRA and CDR2 YSYEKL. Trimming shortened V by 1 base and J by 5 bases, and 9 bases separated the two germline ends. Data came from immunoSEQ multiplex PCR; TCRdb stores just in-frame clones and leaves some out. The data contain some 370,000 clones, 80% to 90% of them singletons. The TCR originated in a man aged 35 to 55 with acute or convalescent COVID-19. The J gene is TRBJ1-6, the V gene TRBV4-1; D gene ambiguous. Material for sequencing was peripheral blood. CDR3 bases: TGCGCCAGCAGCCAAGTGGTGGCCGATAATTCACCCCTCCACTTT. Its protein is CASSQVVADNSPLHF.